These 10 T cell receptor beta chains share one sample of origin, sequenced in a study of shared clonotypes between healthy human individuals (dated by TCRdb to 2018 to 2020). The method was the immunoSEQ multiplex PCR assay. Imported from immuneACCESS, the table was reduced by TCRdb to in-frame sequences with V and J called. These copies leave out some clones; in studies compared against another copy, an unresolved V gene accounts for under half, and the cause of the remainder is not known. This sample lists some 2,500,000 clones; 93% were detected once. The ten largest clones capture 0.36% of the sample. Sequenced material: naive CD4+ T cells from PBMCs. The meaning of the sample's cell subset or site label: CD45RA+ positively selected. These receptors originate from a man aged 18 to 29 in good health. Some clones in this sample may be carry-over from other donors' samples.

DNA for the CDR3: TGTGCCACCAGCGGAATGTTGGTCGCCGGGGAGCTGTTTTTT. It encodes CATSGMLVAGELFF. The chain recombines TRBV15 with TRBJ2-2; no clear D. From germline, CDR1 is LNHNV and CDR2 YYDKDF (reference sequence). Deletions cut 5 bases from V and 6 bases from J, with 13 bases between. This CDR3 is built from 14 residues.

The chain is built from TRBV5-1 and TRBJ1-1; D is unresolved. Germline CDR1 reads SGHRS; CDR2 reads YFSETQ. This CDR3 spans 13 amino acids. The V gene lost 4 bases and the J gene lost 5 bases, with 12 bases spanning the gap. The CDR3 sequence: CASSGVGGTEAFF. The CDR3 region has the DNA TGCGCCAGCAGCGGAGTCGGTGGGACTGAAGCTTTCTTT. Filled out from reference TRBV5-1 and TRBJ1-1, the complete variable domain reads KAGVTQTPRYLIKTRGQQVTLSCSPISGHRSVSWYQQTPGQGLQFLFEYFSETQRNKGNFPGRFSGRQFSNSRSEMNVSTLELGDSALYLCASSGVGGTEAFFGQGTRLTVV.

The chain has TRBV14 and TRBJ2-5; 15 bases align to TRBD2. The V gene end was trimmed by 0 bases and the J gene end by 1 base; junction bases not matched to a gene: 12. This CDR3 contains 21 residues. CDR1 is SGHDN and CDR2 is FVKESK in the germline V gene. This CDR3 is CASSQEWVSGLAGGIQETQYF. As DNA, the CDR3 is TGTGCCAGCAGCCAAGAATGGGTGTCGGGACTAGCGGGAGGAATCCAAGAGACCCAGTACTTC.

The genes are TRBV12-5 and TRBJ2-2, with D possibly TRBD2 on 6 matching bases. V was cut by 2 bases and J by 4 bases, with 8 bases left in between. The V gene's germline CDR1 is LGHNT and CDR2 FRNRAP. The CDR3 runs to 14 residues. This chain's CDR3 is CASGLTGGTGELFF. The CDR3 region has the DNA TGTGCTAGTGGTTTGACCGGGGGCACCGGGGAGCTGTTTTTT.

V gene TRBV14 combines with J gene TRBJ2-3; a weak D match, TRBD2 (5 bases). V was shortened by 4 bases and J by 1 base, with 12 bases between the two germline ends. Germline assignment: CDR1 SGHDN and CDR2 FVKESK. CDR3 length: 15 amino acids. The CDR3 reads CASSPLGSGTDTQYF. As DNA, the CDR3 is TGTGCCAGCAGCCCCCTGGGTAGCGGCACAGATACGCAGTATTTT.

The chain employs TRBV7-2 and TRBJ1-4; D call uncertain. Germline CDR1 SGHTA, CDR2 FQGNSA. The V and J ends lost 2 bases and 0 bases respectively, with 13 bases between them. This CDR3 is 17 amino acids long. The CDR3 coding sequence is TGTGCCAGCAGCTTATTTCCGGGTCCTGCAACTAATGAAAAACTGTTTTTT. Its protein is CASSLFPGPATNEKLFF.

This chain links TRBV7-2 with TRBJ2-2; maybe TRBD1 (6 bases). Germline V CDR1 and CDR2: SGHTA, FQGNSA. Between the trimmed V and J ends, which lost 3 bases and 3 bases, there was a span of 11 bases. This CDR3 spans 15 amino acids. CDR3 DNA: TGTGCCAGCAGCTTCTCGACAGGTTACACCGGGGAGCTGTTTTTT. As protein: CASSFSTGYTGELFF.

The V call is TRBV30, the J call TRBJ1-1, with D perhaps TRBD1 (5 bases). This CDR3 region has 12 residues. CDR1 and CDR2 (germline): GTSNPN, SVGIG (reference sequence). This CDR3 reads CASRGANTEAFF. The CDR3 bases are TGTGCGAGTCGAGGGGCGAACACTGAAGCTTTCTTT. Full variable domain (missing parts from reference TRBV30 and TRBJ1-1): SQTIHQWPATLVQPVGSPLSLECTVEGTSNPNLYWYRQAAGRGLQLLFYSVGIGQISSEVPQNLSASRPQDRQFILSSKKLLLSDSGFYLCASRGANTEAFFGQGTRLTVV.

This chain uses TRBV27 with TRBJ1-1; D uncertain. The CDR3 is made up of 13 amino acids. Trimming took 3 bases from V and 8 from J, leaving 13 bases between them. The germline V gene encodes CDR1 MNHEY and CDR2 SMNVEV (reference sequence). CDR3 loop: CASSFLAYGEAFF. The CDR3 DNA is TGTGCCAGCAGTTTCCTAGCCTACGGGGAAGCTTTCTTT.

The chain joins TRBV9 to TRBJ2-3; 9 bases align to TRBD2. The CDR3 has 17 residues. After removal of 0 bases from V and 1 base from J, the junction contained 6 bases not matched to a gene. Germline V lookup: CDR1 SGDLS, CDR2 YYNGEE. CDR3 in DNA: TGTGCCAGCAGCGTAGTTGGCGCGGGAGGGCGCACAGATACGCAGTATTTT. Translating gives CASSVVGAGGRTDTQYF.